The next 9 T cell receptor beta chains were all read from a single sample in a study of blood T cell repertoires in COVID-19 (dated by TCRdb to the early 2020s). Libraries were built with the immunoSEQ multiplex PCR assay. The source is immuneACCESS, and TCRdb retained only in-frame sequences with V and J called. Part of the clones is not carried over; for the studies checked, unresolved V genes explain less than half of this, and the remainder is unexplained. The sample table records around 180,000 clones; over 65% of these occur just once. The ten largest clonotypes hold about 3% of the sample. The sequencing input was peripheral blood. The receptors come from a woman older than 75 with acute or convalescent COVID-19.

The chain links TRBV14 to TRBJ2-1; the match to TRBD2 covers 9 bases. J lost 4 bases, V lost 4 bases, and 8 bases had no gene match. Germline values: CDR1 SGHDN, CDR2 FVKESK. The CDR3 has 16 residues. The chain's CDR3 is CASSPLAGVQYNEQFF. As DNA, the CDR3 is TGTGCCAGCAGCCCGTTAGCGGGAGTGCAGTACAATGAGCAGTTCTTC.

This rearrangement joins TRBV6-5 to TRBJ2-5, with TRBD1 matching 10 bases. Germline lookup yields CDR1 MNHEY and CDR2 SVGAGI. The CDR3 contains 15 residues. The V segment lost 5 bases and the J segment 2 bases; nucleotides outside the gene matches: 5. The CDR3: CASSRGTGEQETQYF. The CDR3 DNA is TGTGCCAGCAGTCGAGGGACAGGGGAACAAGAGACCCAGTACTTC.

This clone was observed once. The J gene is TRBJ1-2, the V gene TRBV29-1; D gene ambiguous. CDR3 length: 15 residues. Germline V CDR1 and CDR2: SQVTM, ANQGSEA. V lost 7 bases and J lost 0, with 18 bases in between. CDR3 bases: TGCAGCGCTCTAACTACAAATTTGGCTAACTATGGCTACACCTTC. This gives the protein CSALTTNLANYGYTF.

V gene TRBV9 combines with J gene TRBJ2-3, with 7 nucleotides matching TRBD2. The V gene's germline CDR1 is SGDLS and CDR2 YYNGEE. The CDR3 runs 15 residues. Trimming removed 3 bases from V and 2 bases from J; junction bases left unmatched: 6. The CDR3 DNA follows: TGTGCCAGCAGCGCTAGGGACTACCTCACAGATACGCAGTATTTT. Translation gives CASSARDYLTDTQYF.

This sequence joins TRBV7-8 and TRBJ2-7; TRBD2 matches 11 bases. This CDR3 is 16 amino acids long. Germline V lookup: CDR1 SGHVS, CDR2 FQNEAQ. The V gene end was trimmed by 5 bases and the J gene end by 2 bases; junction bases not matched to a gene: 8. The CDR3 nucleotides read TGTGCCAGCAGCCTCCAGACTAGCGGGAATCCCTACGAGCAGTACTTC. It codes for CASSLQTSGNPYEQYF.

The chain is built from TRBV28 and TRBJ1-1; TRBD1 aligns across 9 bases. The CDR3 covers 15 residues. The J segment lost 2 bases and the V segment lost 5 bases, leaving 6 bases of the junction unmatched. The germline V gene has CDR1 MDHEN and CDR2 SYDVKM. DNA of the CDR3: TGTGCCAGCAGTACCGGGACAGGGCCAAACACTGAAGCTTTCTTT. Translation gives CASSTGTGPNTEAFF. The whole variable domain, remainder taken from reference TRBV28 and TRBJ1-1, is DVKVTQSSRYLVKRTGEKVFLECVQDMDHENMFWYRQDPGLGLRLIYFSYDVKMKEKGDIPEGYSVSREKKERFSLILESASTNQTSMYLCASSTGTGPNTEAFFGQGTRLTVV.

V gene TRBV6-2 or TRBV6-3 combines with J gene TRBJ1-4; possible D gene TRBD1, 5 bases. The CDR3 is 14 residues long. Trimming pared 5 bases from V and 0 bases from J, leaving 7 bases between. The germline gives CDR1 MNHEY, CDR2 SVGEGT. The CDR3 protein is CASSRQSTNEKLFF. The CDR3 DNA reads TGTGCCAGCAGTAGACAGTCAACTAATGAAAAACTGTTTTTT.

There are a few counts of this clone. This chain links TRBV7-3 with TRBJ1-1; the D gene is possibly TRBD1 (5 bases). Trimming cost V 5 bases and J 9 bases, with 19 bases left between them. There are 14 residues in the CDR3. CDR1 is SGHTA and CDR2 is FQGTGA in the germline V gene. The CDR3 DNA is TGTGCCAGCAGCCCCCTCGGGGGAAGGGACCAAGCTTTCTTT. Its translation is CASSPLGGRDQAFF.

DNA of the CDR3: TGTGCCATCAGTGAGTCGATAGGGACAGCCCAAGAGACCCAGTACTTC. Its protein is CAISESIGTAQETQYF. This chain connects TRBV10-3 to TRBJ2-5, with TRBD1 matching 7 bases. The CDR3 spans 16 residues. From germline, CDR1 is ENHRY and CDR2 SYGVKD. Germline trimming cut 0 bases from V and 1 base from J; bases unmatched to any gene: 5.